This TCR beta chain was captured in a study of blood T cell repertoires in COVID-19. In the study overall: The United States, Italy and Spain were the sources of the acute and convalescent COVID-19 samples.

Followed longitudinally, the Seattle patients had been enrolled during active infection. Method: immunoSEQ multiplex PCR; TCRdb's copy keeps in-frame clones and lacks some. The sample carries 120,000 to 150,000 clones, roughly 90% recorded once. Germline V gene lookup returns CDR1 MNHEY and CDR2 SVGEGT. The CDR3 runs to 18 residues. V shed 5 bases and J 3 bases; nucleotides not matched to a gene: 11. V gene TRBV6-2 or TRBV6-3 combines with J gene TRBJ2-2; 11 positions match TRBD1. The sample comprised peripheral blood. The source of this sequence is a human donor with COVID-19, enrolled during active disease. The donor label of this sample is uncertain. Here the CDR3 DNA reads TGTGCCAGCAGTCCACGAACCGGGACAGGGGGTGACACCGGGGAGCTGTTTTTT. This gives the protein CASSPRTGTGGDTGELFF.